Detailed here is one T cell receptor (beta chain). Its antigen is unknown. This entry comes from a study of T cell responses to AZD1222 COVID-19 vaccine. Study-level results: Distributed over spike, vaccine-associated CD4 TCRs predominated at 160-218 and 743-854. Targeting of unmutated variant regions was reportedly seen in nearly half of spike-specific TCRs. White British people made up most donors, females outnumbered males, and clonal diversity was possibly underestimated. The breadth and depth of Spike-specific TCRs increased once two AZD1222 doses had been given.

The CDR3 runs 14 residues. Germline CDR1 is MNHEY and CDR2 is SMNVEV (reference sequence). V lost 2 bases and J lost 0; bases outside the gene matches: 0. Here immunoSEQ multiplex PCR was the method, and the copy in TCRdb shows in-frame clones only, minus some. This sample yields fewer than 90,000 clones, of which around nine tenths are seen a single time; about 7% belongs to the top ten. The source is an adult who received the AZD1222 COVID-19 vaccine. The starting material was peripheral blood, obtained 28 days after the second AZD1222 dose. The chain joins TRBV27 to TRBJ2-7; 8 nucleotides align to TRBD1. DNA for the CDR3: TGTGCCAGCAGTTTAACAGGGGGCTCCTACGAGCAGTACTTC. Translation gives CASSLTGGSYEQYF.